A single sample is the source of the 12 T cell receptor beta chains below, sequenced in a study of T cells in Graves' hyperthyroidism and ophthalmopathy. Researchers took RNA transcripts and amplified the TCR beta CDR3 regions from them. Primed by the HTBI set, a first-round RT-PCR was run on the TCR CDR3. TCRdb used MiXCR to reprocess the multiplex PCR reads, holding one entry per CDR3 protein. This table has 450,000 to 650,000 distinct CDR3 sequences, roughly 17% appearing once. The sequencing sample was made of blood. The receptor set was obtained from a woman aged 18-29 years with Graves' ophthalmopathy.

As DNA, the CDR3 is TGCGCCAGCAGCTTTACAGGGTCCCCTAACTATGGCTACACCTTC. This translates into CASSFTGSPNYGYTF. The chain employs TRBV5-1 and TRBJ1-2, with D perhaps TRBD1 (6 bases). Germline V gene data show CDR1 as SGHRS and CDR2 as YFSETQ. The CDR3 has 15 residues. The ends were cut back, 2 bases at V and 0 bases at J, with 11 bases in the middle.

This clonotype occurred many times. The genes are TRBV28 and TRBJ1-2, with D unresolved. In germline, CDR1 is MDHEN, CDR2 SYDVKM. The CDR3 runs to 15 residues. Trimming removed 2 bases at V and 4 bases at J, with 14 bases between. This CDR3 reads CASSLEAGPPYGYTF. Here the CDR3 DNA reads TGTGCCAGCAGTTTAGAGGCAGGACCGCCCTATGGCTACACCTTC.

This clonotype showed up many times. The chain has TRBV28 and TRBJ2-2; the D gene is possibly TRBD1 (5 bases). Germline V CDR1 and CDR2: MDHEN, SYDVKM. The CDR3 sequence is 14 residues long. Deletions cut 7 bases from V and 4 bases from J, with 13 bases between. DNA of the CDR3: TGTGCCAGCACCCTTACAGGCTCCACCGGGGAGCTGTTTTTT. Translated: CASTLTGSTGELFF.

The sample holds many counts of this clonotype. V is TRBV12-3 or TRBV12-4 and J is TRBJ1-1; maybe TRBD1 (6 bases). Trimming took off 3 bases at V and 4 bases at J, with 9 bases between the two ends. The CDR3 has 13 amino acids. The DNA for the CDR3 is TGTGCCAGCAGTTTCGCAGGGGTCACTGAAGCTTTCTTT. Its translation: CASSFAGVTEAFF.

In its sample, this clonotype was seen a few times. The chain couples TRBV5-1 to TRBJ1-2; D is possibly TRBD1 (5 bases). Trimming removed 1 base from V and 8 bases from J, with 12 bases in between. The CDR3 is 13 residues long. Germline lookup yields CDR1 SGHRS and CDR2 YFSETQ. CDR3 in DNA: TGCGCCAGCAGCTTGAGTCCAGGGACCGGCTACACCTTC. It translates to CASSLSPGTGYTF.

This clonotype was recorded at least ten times. V gene TRBV28 combines with J gene TRBJ1-1; D is undetermined. The germline V gene has CDR1 MDHEN and CDR2 SYDVKM. V shed 5 bases and J shed 4 bases, with 17 bases lying between them. The CDR3 loop spans 15 amino acids. DNA of the CDR3: TGTGCCAGCAGTCCGCTCAGAGAGGTGGGCACTGAAGCTTTCTTT. This sequence encodes CASSPLREVGTEAFF.

The count of this clonotype is one. The genes are TRBV19 and TRBJ1-1; TRBD1 aligns across 9 bases. CDR3 size: 14 residues. In germline, CDR1 is LNHDA, CDR2 SQIVND (reference sequence). J gave up 1 base and V 6 bases, and 3 bases lay outside the gene matches. CDR3 nucleotide sequence: TGTGCCAGTAGGGGGGACAGGGCGAACACTGAAGCTTTCTTT. Translated, it gives CASRGDRANTEAFF.

This clonotype showed up just a few times. The chain carries TRBV4-3 and TRBJ2-3; maybe TRBD2 (6 bases). This CDR3 comprises 15 residues. V dropped 1 base and J dropped 3 bases, with 11 bases sitting between them. Germline V CDR1 and CDR2: LGHNA, YSLEER. The CDR3 here is CASSQGSAGTDTQYF. The CDR3 DNA follows: TGCGCCAGCAGCCAAGGGTCGGCGGGAACAGATACGCAGTATTTT.

This clonotype occurred a few times. A single base separates this from a much larger clone, so it may be a read error. The chain uses TRBV6-2 or TRBV6-3 and TRBJ1-1; D gene ambiguous. The germline gives CDR1 MNHEY, CDR2 SVGEGT. There are 13 residues in the CDR3. The CDR3 is CASSYSKRFEALF. The CDR3 nucleotides are TGTGCCAGCAGTTACTCGAAAAGGTTTGAAGCTCTCTTT.

The V gene is TRBV7-9, the J gene TRBJ2-1; 12 bases are a match to TRBD1. Germline trimming cut 2 bases from V and 0 bases from J; bases unmatched to any gene: 14. The length of the CDR3 is 21 residues. Looked up from germline, CDR1 is SEHNR and CDR2 is FQNEAQ (reference sequence). The CDR3 bases are TGTGCCAGCAGCTTAACGATCCGGGACAGGGGGCTCCGAGGCTCCTACAATGAGCAGTTCTTC. Its translation: CASSLTIRDRGLRGSYNEQFF.

This clonotype was seen more than once but under ten times. An end of the junction does not agree with germline; a read error may underlie this. The V gene is TRBV6-1, the J gene TRBJ2-1, with 9 positions matching TRBD2. Looked up from germline, CDR1 is MNHNS and CDR2 is SASEGT. This CDR3 has 13 residues. The CDR3 here is CAGSGRWGSEQFF. DNA for the CDR3: TGTGCCGGCAGCGGGAGGTGGGGGAGTGAGCAGTTCTTC.

This clonotype has only a few counts. The gene calls are TRBV5-1 and TRBJ1-3; D is unresolved. There are 16 residues in the CDR3. Germline V gene data show CDR1 as SGHRS and CDR2 as YFSETQ. V lost 0 bases and J 0 bases, leaving 10 bases between the germline ends. The CDR3 loop reads CASSLAGPTSGNTIYF. CDR3 DNA: TGCGCCAGCAGCTTGGCCGGTCCCACCTCTGGAAACACCATATATTTT.